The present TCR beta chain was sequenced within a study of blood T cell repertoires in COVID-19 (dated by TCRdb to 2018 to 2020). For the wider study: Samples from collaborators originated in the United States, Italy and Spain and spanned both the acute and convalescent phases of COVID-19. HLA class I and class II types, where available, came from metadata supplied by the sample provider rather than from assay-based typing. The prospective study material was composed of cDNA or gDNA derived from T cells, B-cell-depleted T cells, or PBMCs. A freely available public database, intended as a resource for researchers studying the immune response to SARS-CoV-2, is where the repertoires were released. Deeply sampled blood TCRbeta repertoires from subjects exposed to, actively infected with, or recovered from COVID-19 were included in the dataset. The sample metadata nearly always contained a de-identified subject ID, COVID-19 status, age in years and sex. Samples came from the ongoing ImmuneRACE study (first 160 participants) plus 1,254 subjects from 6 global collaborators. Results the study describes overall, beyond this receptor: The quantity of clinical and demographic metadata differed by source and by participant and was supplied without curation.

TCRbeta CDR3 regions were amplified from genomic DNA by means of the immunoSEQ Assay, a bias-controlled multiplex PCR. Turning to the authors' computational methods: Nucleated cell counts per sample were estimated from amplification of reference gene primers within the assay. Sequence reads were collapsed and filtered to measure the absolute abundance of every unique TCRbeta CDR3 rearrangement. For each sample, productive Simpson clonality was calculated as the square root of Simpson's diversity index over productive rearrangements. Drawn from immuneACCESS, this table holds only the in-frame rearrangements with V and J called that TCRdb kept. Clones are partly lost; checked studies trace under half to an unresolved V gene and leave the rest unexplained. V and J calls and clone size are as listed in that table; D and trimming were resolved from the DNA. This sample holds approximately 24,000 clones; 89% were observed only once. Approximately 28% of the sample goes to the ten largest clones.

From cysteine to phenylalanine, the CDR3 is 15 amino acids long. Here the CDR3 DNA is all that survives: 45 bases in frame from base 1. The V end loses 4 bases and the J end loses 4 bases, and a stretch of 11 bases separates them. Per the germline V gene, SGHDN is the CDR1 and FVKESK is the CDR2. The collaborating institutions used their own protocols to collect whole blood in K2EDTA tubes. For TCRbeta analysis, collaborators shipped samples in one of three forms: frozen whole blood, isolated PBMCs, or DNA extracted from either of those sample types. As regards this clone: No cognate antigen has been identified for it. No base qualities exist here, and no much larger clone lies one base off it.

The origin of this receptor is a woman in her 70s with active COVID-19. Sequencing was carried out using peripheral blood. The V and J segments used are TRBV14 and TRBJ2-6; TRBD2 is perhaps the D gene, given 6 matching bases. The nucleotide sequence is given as TGTGCCAGCAGCCCCCCCGGGGGAGGGGCCAACGTCCTGACTTTC. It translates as CASSPPGGGANVLTF.